Described below is a single TCR beta chain sequence and its context. The antigen is unknown. Clones were sequenced by immunoSEQ multiplex PCR, and TCRdb holds only the in-frame ones, with some missing. The sample lists 150,000 to 200,000 clones, around 90% occurring once. This record belongs to a study of cytomegalovirus exposure and HLA in healthy donors. Study summary: The use of the same platform for the approximately 130 validation repertoires and the 600 to 800 first-cohort repertoires was reported by a later analysis.

Regarding the study as a whole: Reports described diagnosis of cytomegalovirus status by the classifier as highly specific and sensitive. Cytomegalovirus-associated status was assigned to about 170 TCR beta chains.

CDR3 size: 13 residues. V lost 4 bases and J lost 3, with 9 bases in between. Looked up from germline, CDR1 is SGHTA and CDR2 is FQGNSA. The chain uses TRBV7-2 and TRBJ2-5; the D is unclear. The sequenced sample consisted of PBMCs. The TCR sequence derives from a woman aged 18-29 years in good health and CMV-seropositive. The CDR3 spells CASSSTHKETQYF. As DNA, the CDR3 is TGTGCCAGCAGCTCGACACATAAAGAGACCCAGTACTTC.